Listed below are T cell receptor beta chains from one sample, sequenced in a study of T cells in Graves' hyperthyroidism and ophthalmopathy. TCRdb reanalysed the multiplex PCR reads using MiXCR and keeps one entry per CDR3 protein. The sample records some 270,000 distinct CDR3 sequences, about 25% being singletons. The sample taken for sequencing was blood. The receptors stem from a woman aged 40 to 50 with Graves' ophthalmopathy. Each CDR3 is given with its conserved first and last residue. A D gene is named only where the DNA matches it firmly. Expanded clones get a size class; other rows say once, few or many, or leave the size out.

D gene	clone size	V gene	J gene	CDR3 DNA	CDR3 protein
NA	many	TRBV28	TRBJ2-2	TGTGCCAGCAGTTTTAGTGGAGGGGCCACCGGGGAGCTGTTTTTT	CASSFSGGATGELFF
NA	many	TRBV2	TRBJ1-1	TGTGCCAGCAGTGAATGGGAGGGAGACAGTGAAGCTTTCTTT	CASSEWEGDSEAFF
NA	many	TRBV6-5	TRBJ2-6	TGTGCCAGCAGTTACAGGACACCCTCTGGGGCCAACGTCCTGACTTTC	CASSYRTPSGANVLTF
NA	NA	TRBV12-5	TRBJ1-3	TGTGCTAGTGGTGTCGGACAGTCCTCTGGAAACACCATATATTTT	CASGVGQSSGNTIYF
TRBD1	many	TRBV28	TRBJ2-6	TGTGCCAGCAGTTCCTCCGGACAGGGAGCTTCTGGGGCCAACGTCCTGACTTTC	CASSSSGQGASGANVLTF
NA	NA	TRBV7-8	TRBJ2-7	TGTGCCAGCAGCTTAGACCGCGTCTTCGACGAGCAGTACTTC	CASSLDRVFDEQYF
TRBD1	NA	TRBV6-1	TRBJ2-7	TGTGCCAGCAGAGATGGGACAGGGGGCTACGAGCAGTACTTC	CASRDGTGGYEQYF
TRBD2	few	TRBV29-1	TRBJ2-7	TGCAGCGTAATTAGCGGGACCTCCGCCTACGAGCAGTACTTC	CSVISGTSAYEQYF
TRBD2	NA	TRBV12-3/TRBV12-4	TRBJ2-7	TGTGCCAGCAGTTACCTAGCGGCCGGGGGCGAGCAGTACTTC	CASSYLAAGGEQYF
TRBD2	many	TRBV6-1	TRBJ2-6	TGTGCCAGCAGTGAAGGGCTAGCGGGAGAGTGTGGGGCCAACGTCCTGACTTTC	CASSEGLAGECGANVLTF